These 5 T cell receptor beta chains came from one sample sequenced in a study of blood T cell repertoires in COVID-19 (dated by TCRdb to the early 2020s). Libraries were prepared through the immunoSEQ multiplex PCR assay. TCRdb limited this immuneACCESS table to in-frame rearrangements with V and J called. A share of clones is missing; checked studies link under half to unresolved V genes, and the rest is unexplained. The sample table contains 250,000 or so clones; only one count was recorded for less than 90% of them. The top ten constitute more than 1.5% of the sample. The specimen was peripheral blood. These receptors came from a woman aged 40 to 55 who had recovered from COVID-19.

The rearrangement joins TRBV27 to TRBJ2-2; perhaps TRBD2 as D (6 bases). Germline V CDR1 and CDR2: MNHEY, SMNVEV (reference sequence). The CDR3 is made up of 14 amino acids. Trimming cost V 6 bases and J 2 bases, with 10 bases left between them. The CDR3 reads CASRWDFNTGELFF. The CDR3 DNA follows: TGTGCCAGCAGATGGGACTTCAACACCGGGGAGCTGTTTTTT.

DNA of the CDR3: TGCGCCAGCAGTGAGTCTGGGGCGCATACGCAGTATTTT. It codes for CASSESGAHTQYF. The gene calls are TRBV10-1 and TRBJ2-3; D perhaps matches TRBD1 (5 bases). This CDR3 is 13 amino acids long. With 0 bases removed from V and 7 bases from J, the gap between germline ends came to 8 bases. The germline V gene encodes CDR1 WNHNN and CDR2 SYGVQD (reference sequence).

V is TRBV7-9 and J is TRBJ1-3; D unclear. The ends were cut back, 6 bases at V and 8 bases at J, with 11 bases in the middle. Germline CDR1 and CDR2: SEHNR and FQNEAQ (reference sequence). The CDR3 is 12 amino acids. CDR3 sequence reads: CASSWTLDTIYF. In nucleotides, the CDR3 is TGTGCCAGCAGTTGGACTCTGGACACCATATATTTT.

This clone appeared many times. The CDR3 coding sequence is TGTGCCAGTAGTATGATGGCCTCAACTAATGAAAAACTGTTTTTT. Protein sequence: CASSMMASTNEKLFF. V usage is TRBV19 and J usage is TRBJ1-4; D is unresolved. CDR3 length equals 15 residues. Germline lookup yields CDR1 LNHDA and CDR2 SQIVND (reference sequence). Trimming removed 3 bases at V and 0 bases at J, with 8 bases between.

The chain joins TRBV5-1 to TRBJ1-2, with D possibly TRBD1 on 6 matching bases. V lost 4 bases and J lost 13, with 17 bases in between. This CDR3 has 12 amino acids. From germline, CDR1 is SGHRS and CDR2 YFSETQ. In nucleotides, the CDR3 is TGCGCCAGCAGCCCCGGCGGGGGCCATAGCACCTTC. Translation: CASSPGGGHSTF.